These 12 T cell receptor beta chains originate from one sample sequenced in a study of CD8+ T cells in alopecia areata. Noted treatment: oral pan-JAK inhibitor, 5-10 mg twice daily. Extraction of RNA preceded its reverse transcription into cDNA, which served as the sequencing template. Sequencing used immunoSEQ multiplex PCR; TCRdb keeps in-frame clones, though not all of them. This sample has about 290,000 clones, with over 45% found just once. Specimen: CD4+ T cells sorted from blood, collected at week 24, from a patient treated with tofacitinib. The receptors come from a human donor with alopecia areata.

This clone was picked up a small number of times. The CDR3 DNA reads as TGCAGCGTCGGACAGGGGGCATGGAACACTGAAGCTTTCTTT. Residues: CSVGQGAWNTEAFF. V and J are TRBV29-1 and TRBJ1-1; TRBD1 agrees at 11 bases. This CDR3 is 14 amino acids long. The V gene end was trimmed by 6 bases and the J gene end by 1 base; junction bases not matched to a gene: 4. Germline V CDR1 and CDR2: SQVTM, ANQGSEA.

This clone was counted between two and nine times. The V call is TRBV27, the J call TRBJ1-6; no definite D call. The CDR3 runs to 15 residues. Germline loops: CDR1 MNHEY, CDR2 SMNVEV (reference sequence). V shed 4 bases and J shed 9 bases, with 16 bases lying between them. Here the CDR3 reads CASSYGPNLGSPLHF. The CDR3 DNA is TGTGCCAGCAGTTATGGGCCGAATTTGGGTTCACCCCTCCACTTT.

The chain links TRBV30 to TRBJ1-1; 8 bases align to TRBD1. Germline V lookup: CDR1 GTSNPN, CDR2 SVGIG (reference sequence). The CDR3 loop spans 18 amino acids. Germline trimming cut 0 bases from V and 4 bases from J; bases unmatched to any gene: 16. CDR3 protein: CAWSVQGTGRGLGTEAFF. CDR3 DNA sequence: TGTGCCTGGAGTGTACAAGGTACTGGCAGGGGGCTTGGCACTGAAGCTTTCTTT.

This clone appeared a few times. The genes are TRBV6-5 and TRBJ1-4, with a possible D match to TRBD1 (5 bases). Trimming took 3 bases from V and 4 from J, leaving 9 bases between them. This CDR3 is 14 amino acids long. CDR1 is MNHEY, CDR2 SVGAGI, per germline. This CDR3 reads CASSYGGDNEKLFF. The CDR3 DNA follows: TGTGCCAGCAGTTATGGGGGTGATAATGAAAAACTGTTTTTT.

The rearrangement uses TRBV30 and TRBJ1-5; 8 bases fit TRBD1. CDR3 length: 13 residues. V lost 3 bases to trimming and J lost 7 bases; unmatched junction nucleotides: 5. Germline CDR1 reads GTSNPN; CDR2 reads SVGIG (reference sequence). The CDR3 DNA is TGTGCCTGGAGCTCAGGGGGCTGGCAGCCCCAGCATTTT. This codes for CAWSSGGWQPQHF. The full variable domain, in which reference TRBV30 and TRBJ1-5 provide the parts outside the CDR3, is SQTIHQWPATLVQPVGSPLSLECTVEGTSNPNLYWYRQAAGRGLQLLFYSVGIGQISSEVPQNLSASRPQDRQFILSSKKLLLSDSGFYLCAWSSGGWQPQHFGDGTRLSIL.

V and J are TRBV28 and TRBJ2-1, with D unresolved. The CDR3 consists of 12 residues. Trimming shortened V by 8 bases and J by 9 bases, and 14 bases separated the two germline ends. Germline CDR1 is MDHEN and CDR2 is SYDVKM. The CDR3 region is CASFSFGAEQFF. CDR3 bases: TGTGCCAGCTTTAGTTTCGGCGCTGAGCAGTTCTTC. The whole variable domain, filled in from reference TRBV28 and TRBJ2-1, reads DVKVTQSSRYLVKRTGEKVFLECVQDMDHENMFWYRQDPGLGLRLIYFSYDVKMKEKGDIPEGYSVSREKKERFSLILESASTNQTSMYLCASFSFGAEQFFGPGTRLTVL.

The chain joins TRBV7-9 to TRBJ2-5; possible D gene TRBD1, 5 bases. The J call may not be correct, given that the DNA end is closer to TRBJ2-7. Germline V gene data show CDR1 as SEHNR and CDR2 as FQNEAQ (reference sequence). The CDR3 length is 12 residues. The CDR3 loop is CASSGQGHEQYF. In DNA, the CDR3 is TGTGCCAGCAGCGGGCAGGGTCACGAGCAGTACTTC.

The V and J genes are TRBV28 and TRBJ1-1; no definite D call. CDR3 length: 13 residues. Per germline, CDR1 MDHEN and CDR2 SYDVKM. Trimming cost V 10 bases and J 0 bases, with 12 bases left between them. The chain's CDR3 is CATNDQMNTEAFF. The CDR3 region has the DNA TGTGCCACCAATGACCAGATGAACACTGAAGCTTTCTTT.

CDR3 amino acids: CSAAGETQYF. Written as DNA, the CDR3 is TGCAGCGCCGCGGGAGAGACCCAGTACTTC. The chain employs TRBV29-1 and TRBJ2-5; tentative D call: TRBD2 (5 bases). Germline assignment: CDR1 SQVTM and CDR2 ANQGSEA. This CDR3 is 10 amino acids long. Trimming pared 7 bases from V and 4 bases from J, leaving 7 bases between.

V usage is TRBV10-3 and J usage is TRBJ1-2; D is undetermined. The CDR3 has 10 residues. V lost 6 bases to trimming and J lost 8 bases, with 7 bases between them. Germline CDR1 ENHRY, CDR2 SYGVKD. The CDR3 is CAIREAGYTF. CDR3 nucleotides: TGTGCCATCAGGGAGGCAGGCTACACCTTC.

The chain recombines TRBV6-5 with TRBJ2-7; 7 positions match TRBD1. Looked up from germline, CDR1 is MNHEY and CDR2 is SVGAGI. This CDR3 is built from 14 residues. J was trimmed by 7 bases and V by 2 bases; bases with no gene match: 8. CDR3 loop: CASSYTWTGEEQYF. The CDR3 DNA reads as TGTGCCAGCAGTTACACCTGGACAGGTGAGGAGCAGTACTTC.

The chain employs TRBV5-1 and TRBJ2-3, with D perhaps matching TRBD1 (6 bases). This CDR3 has 15 residues. Germline lookup yields CDR1 SGHRS and CDR2 YFSETQ. Trimming cost V 5 bases and J 0 bases, with 13 bases left between them. The CDR3 loop reads CASRDSPTSTDTQYF. CDR3 nucleotides: TGCGCCAGCAGGGACAGCCCCACTAGCACAGATACGCAGTATTTT.